The 13 T cell receptor beta chains below were found in one sample sequenced in a study of shared clonotypes between healthy human individuals. Data came from immunoSEQ multiplex PCR; TCRdb stores just in-frame clones and leaves some out. The sample lists millions of clones, just over 90% occurring once. Material: naive CD4+ T cells sorted from blood. Subset in this sample: CD45RA+ positively selected. Source of these receptors: a young man in good health.

The genes are TRBV19 and TRBJ2-7, with 10 bases identical to TRBD2. The CDR3 is 14 residues long. V shed 3 bases and J 7 bases; nucleotides not matched to a gene: 6. CDR1 and CDR2 (germline): LNHDA, SQIVND (reference sequence). The CDR3 protein is CASSIQAGGLEQYF. CDR3 sequence (DNA): TGTGCCAGTAGTATCCAAGCGGGAGGGCTTGAGCAGTACTTC.

The chain recombines TRBV6-5 with TRBJ2-1, with D unclear. CDR1 MNHEY and CDR2 SVGAGI come from the germline V gene. The V and J ends lost 4 bases and 5 bases respectively, with 9 bases between them. This CDR3 is 13 amino acids long. The CDR3, as DNA: TGTGCCAGCAGTTTAAGGCCCGACAATGAGCAGTTCTTC. This gives the protein CASSLRPDNEQFF.

DNA for the CDR3: TGTGCCAGCAGAAAATCCCCCGGAGGCTTGCCCTACGAGCAGTACTTC. Residues: CASRKSPGGLPYEQYF. The J gene is TRBJ2-7, the V gene TRBV7-8; D may be TRBD2 (5 bases). Germline loops: CDR1 SGHVS, CDR2 FQNEAQ. The V and J ends lost 6 bases and 2 bases respectively, with 20 bases between them. The CDR3 runs to 16 residues.

The rearrangement joins TRBV6-5 to TRBJ1-2, with unresolved D. Looked up from germline, CDR1 is MNHEY and CDR2 is SVGAGI. The CDR3 consists of 16 residues. The V end was cut by 2 bases, the J end by 0 bases, with 13 bases between. CDR3 DNA: TGTGCCAGCAGTTACAGTCCGTCTGGCACTAACTATGGCTACACCTTC. It translates to CASSYSPSGTNYGYTF.

This chain uses TRBV21-1 with TRBJ1-2; no check of the table's D call, TRBD1, against the DNA was made. TRBV21-1 is a known pseudogene. This CDR3 has 16 residues. Written as DNA, the CDR3 is TGTGCCAGCAGGAATAGGGGGACAGTATACAACTATGGCTACACCTTC. Translated, it gives CASRNRGTVYNYGYTF.

The chain uses TRBV18 and TRBJ1-3; D remains unclear. Germline V gives CDR1 KGHSH, CDR2 LQKENI. Trimming shortened V by 3 bases and J by 2 bases, and 11 bases separated the two germline ends. The CDR3 contains 15 residues. CDR3 in amino acids: CASSPDPGPGNTIYF. The CDR3, as DNA: TGTGCCAGCTCACCGGACCCCGGGCCTGGAAACACCATATATTTT.

The rearrangement uses TRBV9 and TRBJ2-3, with 13 bases that match TRBD2. This CDR3 contains 16 residues. V lost 4 bases to trimming and J lost 3 bases; unmatched junction nucleotides: 5. Germline V gene lookup returns CDR1 SGDLS and CDR2 YYNGEE. The CDR3 here is CASSPTSGRATDTQYF. The CDR3 bases are TGTGCCAGCAGCCCTACTAGCGGGAGGGCAACAGATACGCAGTATTTT.

The chain uses TRBV10-3 and TRBJ2-7; D not resolved. Germline V gives CDR1 ENHRY, CDR2 SYGVKD. V lost 2 bases and J 5 bases, leaving 7 bases between the germline ends. There are 12 residues in the CDR3. In DNA, the CDR3 is TGTGCCATCAGTGAGGTTAGCAACGAGCAGTACTTC. Translated, it gives CAISEVSNEQYF.

The rearrangement joins TRBV9 to TRBJ1-1; a possible D gene is TRBD1 (6 bases). Deletions cut 4 bases from V and 4 bases from J, with 14 bases between. Per the germline V gene, CDR1 is SGDLS and CDR2 is YYNGEE. The CDR3 consists of 14 residues. Here the CDR3 reads CASSPHRVSTEAFF. DNA of the CDR3: TGTGCCAGCAGCCCACACAGGGTGAGCACTGAAGCTTTCTTT.

The J gene is TRBJ2-7, the V gene TRBV6-5; a possible D gene is TRBD2 (6 bases). There are 15 residues in the CDR3. The V and J ends lost 2 bases and 6 bases respectively, with 17 bases between them. Germline assignment: CDR1 MNHEY and CDR2 SVGAGI. The CDR3 is CASSYGTEVTAEQYF. The CDR3 DNA reads TGTGCCAGCAGTTACGGGACTGAGGTTACCGCCGAGCAGTACTTC.

This clone was seen just once. The chain combines TRBV19 with TRBJ1-2, with D tentatively TRBD1 (5 bases). Germline lookup yields CDR1 LNHDA and CDR2 SQIVND (reference sequence). V shed 3 bases and J shed 6 bases, with 17 bases lying between them. The CDR3 runs 15 residues. CDR3 nucleotide sequence: TGTGCCAGTAGTATGCAGGGCCGGGCCGAGAATGGCTACACCTTC. Its protein is CASSMQGRAENGYTF.

This chain uses TRBV7-9 with TRBJ2-4; 8 positions match TRBD2. The CDR3 loop spans 16 amino acids. V lost 6 bases and J lost 8; bases outside the gene matches: 15. Germline V gene sequence: CDR1 SEHNR, CDR2 FQNEAQ (reference sequence). In DNA form, the CDR3 reads TGTGCCAGCAGTTTTGGCCCCGGACTAGCTGGCGACATTCAGTACTTC. The encoded protein is CASSFGPGLAGDIQYF.

The CDR3, as DNA: TGTGCCAGCAGTTCTGACAGGGCGGGCGAGCAGTTCTTC. Encoded protein: CASSSDRAGEQFF. The chain recombines TRBV2 with TRBJ2-1; 7 bases are shared with TRBD1. From germline, CDR1 is SNHLY and CDR2 FYNNEI. Unmatched junction bases numbered 8, after V lost 5 bases and J lost 10 bases. This CDR3 spans 13 amino acids.